This T cell receptor (beta chain) appears in the sequencing data of a study of blood T cells in healthy people across ages. Each of the donors had roughly 9.3 milliliters of peripheral blood drawn into EDTA-treated Vacutainer tubes. The CDR3 is made up of 14 amino acids. V was clipped by 5 bases and J by 4 bases, with 14 bases between them. Next came a second PCR, run for roughly 6 to 11 cycles, which used a sample-barcoded 5' primer along with a J-beta primer mix. Carrying 12 random nucleotides, a template-switch adaptor labeled each individual cDNA molecule. TCRdb redid the calling of the 5' RACE reads with MiXCR, one entry per CDR3 protein. Here the sample spans around 990,000 distinct CDR3 sequences, under 30% being singletons. These data were also reused for a study on T cells of mothers and their children. That paper notes: In cDNA synthesis, all of the extracted RNA was used at roughly 1.6 ug per 15 ul. Each mother yielded more than 9.5 million TCR beta CDR3 reads. Each child yielded some 3 million reads.

The chain has TRBV12-3 or TRBV12-4 and TRBJ2-5; D remains ambiguous. This clonotype originated in a girl aged 2-10 years in good health. Specimen: blood. The chain's CDR3 is CASSPAPFLETQYF. The CDR3 nucleotides read TGTGCCAGCAGTCCCGCCCCCTTCTTAGAGACCCAGTACTTC.